Below are 18 T cell receptor beta chains sequenced from a single sample in a study of cytomegalovirus exposure and HLA in healthy donors. With 60 Vbeta and 13 Jbeta primers, the PCR was carried out. Profiled with immunoSEQ multiplex PCR; TCRdb holds only in-frame clones, not every one. This sample's table has about 50,000 clones. The sequenced sample was PBMCs. The source is a woman aged 40 to 50 in good health and CMV-seronegative.

This chain joins TRBV15 and TRBJ2-7; perhaps TRBD2 as D (6 bases). Trimming removed 3 bases from V and 6 bases from J, with 15 bases in between. CDR3 length: 14 amino acids. Germline CDR1 and CDR2: LNHNV and YYDKDF (reference sequence). The CDR3 sequence: CATSSPSEGFEQYF. DNA for the CDR3: TGTGCCACCAGCAGCCCATCGGAGGGGTTCGAGCAGTACTTC.

The chain recombines TRBV27 with TRBJ2-1; D uncertain. Trimming took off 2 bases at V and 2 bases at J, with 10 bases between the two ends. Germline assignment: CDR1 MNHEY and CDR2 SMNVEV (reference sequence). This CDR3 comprises 15 residues. The CDR3 DNA reads as TGTGCCAGCAGTTTAAAGAGTCCCGCCTACAATGAGCAGTTCTTC. Protein product: CASSLKSPAYNEQFF.

This chain joins TRBV5-6 and TRBJ2-7; no definite D call. The CDR3 is made up of 11 amino acids. V lost 2 bases, J lost 4 bases, and 4 bases lay in between. CDR1 and CDR2 (germline): SGHDT, YYEEEE. CDR3 protein: CASSFGYEQYF. The CDR3 nucleotides are TGTGCCAGCAGCTTCGGGTACGAGCAGTACTTC.

The rearrangement links TRBV7-9 to TRBJ2-3; TRBD2 aligns across 7 bases. The CDR3 contains 19 residues. V gave up 6 bases and J gave up 2 bases; unmatched junction bases: 20. Per the germline V gene, CDR1 is SEHNR and CDR2 is FQNEAQ (reference sequence). DNA for the CDR3: TGTGCCAGCAGTTCACTGCGGGACTACCTAGAGAGCTTCACAGATACGCAGTATTTT. Translated, it gives CASSSLRDYLESFTDTQYF. The full variable domain, rest sourced from reference TRBV7-9 and TRBJ2-3, is DTGVSQNPRHKITKRGQNVTFRCDPISEHNRLYWYRQTLGQGPEFLTYFQNEAQLEKSRLLSDRFSAERPKGSFSTLEIQRTEQGDSAMYLCASSSLRDYLESFTDTQYFGPGTRLTVL.

The V gene is TRBV5-8, the J gene TRBJ2-1, with 9 bases identical to TRBD1. Trimming cost V 3 bases and J 7 bases; bases outside gene matches: 5. The CDR3 loop spans 14 amino acids. Germline V gene sequence: CDR1 SGHTS, CDR2 YDEGEE. CDR3: CASSSGQGRNEQFF. CDR3 in DNA: TGTGCCAGCAGCTCTGGACAGGGGCGGAATGAGCAGTTCTTC.

The J gene is TRBJ2-7, the V gene TRBV7-2, with TRBD2 matching over 7 bases. CDR1 and CDR2 (germline): SGHTA, FQGNSA. Losses at the gene ends were 5 bases for V and 3 bases for J; bases not matched to a gene: 10. The length of the CDR3 is 15 residues. Here the CDR3 DNA reads TGTGCCAGCAGCAAAGCTAGCGGCTTCGTCTACGAGCAGTACTTC. This encodes CASSKASGFVYEQYF. The full variable domain, in which reference TRBV7-2 and TRBJ2-7 provide the parts outside the CDR3, is GAGVSQSPSNKVTEKGKDVELRCDPISGHTALYWYRQSLGQGLEFLIYFQGNSAPDKSGLPSDRFSAERTGGSVSTLTIQRTQQEDSAVYLCASSKASGFVYEQYFGPGTRLTVT.

J is TRBJ2-1 and V is TRBV6-1; D not resolved. Germline CDR1 is MNHNS and CDR2 is SASEGT. The CDR3 spans 14 residues. Trimming took off 4 bases at V and 8 bases at J, with 15 bases between the two ends. CDR3 sequence: CASSVHGSSYEQFF. The CDR3 DNA sequence: TGTGCCAGCAGTGTTCATGGCTCTTCTTATGAGCAGTTCTTC.

V and J are TRBV7-9 and TRBJ2-5, with D unclear. CDR3 length equals 15 residues. Trimming shortened V by 2 bases and J by 5 bases, and 15 bases separated the two germline ends. Per germline, CDR1 SEHNR and CDR2 FQNEAQ (reference sequence). CDR3 coding DNA: TGTGCCAGCAGCTTACAGTCCAATTTCCAGGAGACCCAGTACTTC. This encodes CASSLQSNFQETQYF.

The chain recombines TRBV29-1 with TRBJ1-1; no firm D call. Germline-derived CDR1 and CDR2 are SQVTM and ANQGSEA. V was trimmed by 4 bases and J by 2 bases, leaving 11 bases between them. This CDR3 is 13 amino acids long. The CDR3 DNA sequence: TGCAGCGTTGTAACGACATTAAACACTGAAGCTTTCTTT. Its protein is CSVVTTLNTEAFF.

The V call is TRBV19, the J call TRBJ1-1, with D perhaps TRBD1 (5 bases). The CDR3 is 12 amino acids. Trimming pared 4 bases from V and 9 bases from J, leaving 12 bases between. Germline V gene sequence: CDR1 LNHDA, CDR2 SQIVND (reference sequence). The CDR3 here is CASSTREGKAFF. In DNA, the CDR3 is TGTGCCAGTAGTACCAGGGAGGGGAAAGCTTTCTTT.

The genes are TRBV28 and TRBJ2-3, with a tentative D call TRBD2 (6 bases). Germline CDR1 and CDR2: MDHEN and SYDVKM. CDR3 length: 15 amino acids. The V and J ends lost 3 bases and 3 bases respectively, with 13 bases between them. CDR3 DNA sequence: TGTGCCAGCAGTTTCTTGTCGGGAGTTACAGATACGCAGTATTTT. This gives the protein CASSFLSGVTDTQYF.

The genes are TRBV30 and TRBJ2-7; 7 bases are shared with TRBD1. Germline values: CDR1 GTSNPN, CDR2 SVGIG (reference sequence). Trimming removed 0 bases from V and 2 bases from J; junction bases left unmatched: 13. The CDR3 is 17 amino acids. CDR3 protein: CAWSVDRPGQTAYEQYF. In DNA form, the CDR3 reads TGTGCCTGGAGTGTGGACCGTCCGGGACAGACAGCCTACGAGCAGTACTTC.

The V call is TRBV15, the J call TRBJ2-7; 7 bases map to TRBD1. The CDR3 has 15 residues. Germline V gives CDR1 LNHNV, CDR2 YYDKDF (reference sequence). Trimming removed 8 bases from V and 5 bases from J; junction bases left unmatched: 15. This CDR3 is CATGLRTGPLDEQYF. In DNA, the CDR3 is TGTGCCACCGGGCTAAGGACAGGACCCCTAGACGAGCAGTACTTC.

The V gene is TRBV30, the J gene TRBJ1-4, with D perhaps TRBD1 (5 bases). CDR1 is GTSNPN and CDR2 is SVGIG in the germline V gene (reference sequence). The CDR3 is 12 residues long. V lost 8 bases and J lost 8, with 15 bases in between. The CDR3, as DNA: TGTGCCGGCTCGGGGGGTAGGGAAAAACTGTTTTTT. Protein sequence: CAGSGGREKLFF.

V gene TRBV6-1 combines with J gene TRBJ2-7, with D perhaps matching TRBD1 (6 bases). Germline CDR1 MNHNS, CDR2 SASEGT. The ends were cut back, 5 bases at V and 3 bases at J, with 11 bases in the middle. CDR3 length: 13 residues. CDR3 region: CASSSTGFYEQYF. CDR3 sequence (DNA): TGTGCCAGCAGTTCAACAGGGTTCTACGAGCAGTACTTC.

This chain links TRBV29-1 with TRBJ1-1; TRBD1 might be the D (6 bases). The CDR3 is made up of 14 amino acids. V was trimmed by 6 bases and J by 1 base, leaving 15 bases between them. In germline, CDR1 is SQVTM, CDR2 ANQGSEA. Here the CDR3 reads CSVVPRGGNTEAFF. The CDR3 DNA sequence: TGCAGCGTGGTCCCCAGGGGCGGGAACACTGAAGCTTTCTTT. The whole variable domain, filled in from reference TRBV29-1 and TRBJ1-1, reads SAVISQKPSRDICQRGTSLTIQCQVDSQVTMMFWYRQQPGQSLTLIATANQGSEATYESGFVIDKFPISRPNLTFSTLTVSNMSPEDSSIYLCSVVPRGGNTEAFFGQGTRLTVV.

The chain recombines TRBV28 with TRBJ1-1; 8 positions agree with TRBD1. The CDR3 length is 12 residues. The trim removed 5 bases at V and 11 bases at J, leaving 7 bases unmatched. Per the germline V gene, CDR1 is MDHEN and CDR2 is SYDVKM. In DNA form, the CDR3 reads TGTGCCAGCAGTCAGACAGGGGCGGGGGCTTTCTTT. It encodes CASSQTGAGAFF. The variable domain in full, completed from reference TRBV28 and TRBJ1-1, reads DVKVTQSSRYLVKRTGEKVFLECVQDMDHENMFWYRQDPGLGLRLIYFSYDVKMKEKGDIPEGYSVSREKKERFSLILESASTNQTSMYLCASSQTGAGAFFGQGTRLTVV.

The chain has TRBV4-1 and TRBJ2-7; 10 bases align to TRBD1. The CDR3 runs 13 residues. V was clipped by 2 bases and J by 7 bases; unmatched bases: 2. Germline lookup yields CDR1 MGHRA and CDR2 YSYEKL. CDR3 sequence: CASSQSDRGEQYF. In DNA, the CDR3 is TGCGCCAGCAGCCAATCGGACAGGGGGGAGCAGTACTTC.